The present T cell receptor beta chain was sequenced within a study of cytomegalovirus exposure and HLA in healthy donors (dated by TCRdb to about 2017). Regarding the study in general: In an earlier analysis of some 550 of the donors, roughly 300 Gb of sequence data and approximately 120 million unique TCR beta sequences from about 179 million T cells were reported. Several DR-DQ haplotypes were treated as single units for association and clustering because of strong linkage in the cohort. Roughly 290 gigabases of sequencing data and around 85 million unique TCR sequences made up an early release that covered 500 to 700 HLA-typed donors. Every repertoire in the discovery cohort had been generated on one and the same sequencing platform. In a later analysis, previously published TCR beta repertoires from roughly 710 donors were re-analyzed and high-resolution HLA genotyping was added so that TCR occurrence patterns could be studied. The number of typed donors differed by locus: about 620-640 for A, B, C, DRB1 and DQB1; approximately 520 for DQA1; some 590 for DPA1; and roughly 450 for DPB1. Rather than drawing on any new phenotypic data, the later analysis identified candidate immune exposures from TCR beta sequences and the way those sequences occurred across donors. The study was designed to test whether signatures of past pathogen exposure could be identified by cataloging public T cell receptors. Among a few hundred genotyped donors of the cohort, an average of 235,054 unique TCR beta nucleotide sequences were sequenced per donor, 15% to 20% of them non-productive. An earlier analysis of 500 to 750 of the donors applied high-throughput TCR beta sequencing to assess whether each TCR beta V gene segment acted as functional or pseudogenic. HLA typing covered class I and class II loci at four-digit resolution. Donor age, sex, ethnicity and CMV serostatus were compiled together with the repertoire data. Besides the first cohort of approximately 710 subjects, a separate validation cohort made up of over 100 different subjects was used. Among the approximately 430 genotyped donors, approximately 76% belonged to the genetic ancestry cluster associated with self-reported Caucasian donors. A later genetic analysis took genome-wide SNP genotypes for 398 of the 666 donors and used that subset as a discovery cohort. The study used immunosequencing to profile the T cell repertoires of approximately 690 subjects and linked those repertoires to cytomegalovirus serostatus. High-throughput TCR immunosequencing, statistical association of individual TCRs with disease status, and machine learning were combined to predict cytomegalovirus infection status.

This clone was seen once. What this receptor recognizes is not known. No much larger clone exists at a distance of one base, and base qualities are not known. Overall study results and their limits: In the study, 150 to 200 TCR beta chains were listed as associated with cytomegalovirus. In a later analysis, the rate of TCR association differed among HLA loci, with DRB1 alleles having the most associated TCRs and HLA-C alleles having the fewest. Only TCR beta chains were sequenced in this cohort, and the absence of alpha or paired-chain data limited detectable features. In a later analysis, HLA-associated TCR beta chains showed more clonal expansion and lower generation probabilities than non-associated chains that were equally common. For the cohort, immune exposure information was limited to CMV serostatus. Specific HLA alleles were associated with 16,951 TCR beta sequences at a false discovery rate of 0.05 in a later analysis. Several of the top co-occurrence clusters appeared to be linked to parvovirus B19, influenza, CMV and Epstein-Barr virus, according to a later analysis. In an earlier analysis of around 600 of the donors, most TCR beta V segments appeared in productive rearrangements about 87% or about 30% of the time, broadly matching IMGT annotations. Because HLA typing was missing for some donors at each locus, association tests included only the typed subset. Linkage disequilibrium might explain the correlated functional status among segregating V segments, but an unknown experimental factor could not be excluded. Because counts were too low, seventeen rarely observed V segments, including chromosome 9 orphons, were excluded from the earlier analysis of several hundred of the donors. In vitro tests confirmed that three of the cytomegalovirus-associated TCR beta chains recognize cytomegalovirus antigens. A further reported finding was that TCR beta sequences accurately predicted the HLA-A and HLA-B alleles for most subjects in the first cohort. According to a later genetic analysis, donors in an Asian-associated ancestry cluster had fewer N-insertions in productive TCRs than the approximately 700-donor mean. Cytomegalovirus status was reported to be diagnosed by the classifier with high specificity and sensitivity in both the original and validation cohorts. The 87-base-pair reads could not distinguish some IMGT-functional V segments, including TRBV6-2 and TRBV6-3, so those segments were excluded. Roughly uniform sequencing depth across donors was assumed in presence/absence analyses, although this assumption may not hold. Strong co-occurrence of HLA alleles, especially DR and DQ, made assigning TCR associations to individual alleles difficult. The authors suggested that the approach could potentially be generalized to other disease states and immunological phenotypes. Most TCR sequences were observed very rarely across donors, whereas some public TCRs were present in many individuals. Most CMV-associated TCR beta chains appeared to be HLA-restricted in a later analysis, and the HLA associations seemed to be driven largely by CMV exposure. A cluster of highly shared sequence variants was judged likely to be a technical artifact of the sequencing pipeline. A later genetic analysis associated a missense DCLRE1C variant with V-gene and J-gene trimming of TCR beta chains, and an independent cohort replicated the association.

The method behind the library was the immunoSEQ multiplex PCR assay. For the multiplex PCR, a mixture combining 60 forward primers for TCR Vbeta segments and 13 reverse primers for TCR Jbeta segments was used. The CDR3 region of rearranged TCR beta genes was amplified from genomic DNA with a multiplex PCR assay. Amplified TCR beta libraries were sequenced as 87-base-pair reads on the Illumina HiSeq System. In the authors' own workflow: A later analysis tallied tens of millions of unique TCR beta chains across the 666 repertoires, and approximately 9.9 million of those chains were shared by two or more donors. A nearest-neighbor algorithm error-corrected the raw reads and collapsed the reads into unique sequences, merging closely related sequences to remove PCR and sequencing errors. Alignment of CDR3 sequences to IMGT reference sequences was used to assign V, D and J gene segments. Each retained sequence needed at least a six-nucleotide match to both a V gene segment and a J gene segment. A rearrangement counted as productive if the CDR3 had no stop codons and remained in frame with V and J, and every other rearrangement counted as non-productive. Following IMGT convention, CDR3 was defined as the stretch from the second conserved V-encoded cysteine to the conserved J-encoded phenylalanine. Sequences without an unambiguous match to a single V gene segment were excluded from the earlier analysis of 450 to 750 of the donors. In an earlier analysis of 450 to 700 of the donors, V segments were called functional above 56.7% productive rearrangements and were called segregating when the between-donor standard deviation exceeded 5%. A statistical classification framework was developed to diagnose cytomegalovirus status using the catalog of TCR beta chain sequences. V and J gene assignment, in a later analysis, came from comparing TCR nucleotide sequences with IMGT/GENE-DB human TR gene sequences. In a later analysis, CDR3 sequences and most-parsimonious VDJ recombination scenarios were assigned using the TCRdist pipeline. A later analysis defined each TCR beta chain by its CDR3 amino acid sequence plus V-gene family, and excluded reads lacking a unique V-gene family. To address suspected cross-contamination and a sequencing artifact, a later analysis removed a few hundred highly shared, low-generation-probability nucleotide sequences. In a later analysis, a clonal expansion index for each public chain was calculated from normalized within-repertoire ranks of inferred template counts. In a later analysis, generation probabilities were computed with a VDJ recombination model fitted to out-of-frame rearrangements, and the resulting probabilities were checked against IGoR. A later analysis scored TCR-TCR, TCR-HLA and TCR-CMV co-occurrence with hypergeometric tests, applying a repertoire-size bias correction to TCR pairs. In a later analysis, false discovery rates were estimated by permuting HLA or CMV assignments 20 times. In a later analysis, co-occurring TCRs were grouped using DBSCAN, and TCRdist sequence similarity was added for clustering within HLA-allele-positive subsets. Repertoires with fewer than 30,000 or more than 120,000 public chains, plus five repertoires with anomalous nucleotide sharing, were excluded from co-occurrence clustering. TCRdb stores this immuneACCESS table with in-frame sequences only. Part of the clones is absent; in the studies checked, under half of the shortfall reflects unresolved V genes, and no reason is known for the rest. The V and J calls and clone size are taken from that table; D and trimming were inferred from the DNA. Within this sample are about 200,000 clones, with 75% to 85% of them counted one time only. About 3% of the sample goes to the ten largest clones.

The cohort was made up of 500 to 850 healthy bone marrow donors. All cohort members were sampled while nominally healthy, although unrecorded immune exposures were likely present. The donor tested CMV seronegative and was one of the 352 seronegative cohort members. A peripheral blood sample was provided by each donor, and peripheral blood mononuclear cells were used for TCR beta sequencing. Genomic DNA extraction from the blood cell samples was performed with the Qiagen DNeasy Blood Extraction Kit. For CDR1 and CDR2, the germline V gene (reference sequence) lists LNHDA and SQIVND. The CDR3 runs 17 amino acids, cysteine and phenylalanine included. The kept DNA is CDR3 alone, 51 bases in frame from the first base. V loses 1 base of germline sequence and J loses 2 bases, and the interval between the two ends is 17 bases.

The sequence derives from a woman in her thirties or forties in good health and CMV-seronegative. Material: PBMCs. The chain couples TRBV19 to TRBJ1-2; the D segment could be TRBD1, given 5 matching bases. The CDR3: CASSIVGPGVGNYGYTF. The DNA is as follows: TGTGCCAGTAGTATAGTGGGGCCAGGAGTGGGCAACTATGGCTACACCTTC.